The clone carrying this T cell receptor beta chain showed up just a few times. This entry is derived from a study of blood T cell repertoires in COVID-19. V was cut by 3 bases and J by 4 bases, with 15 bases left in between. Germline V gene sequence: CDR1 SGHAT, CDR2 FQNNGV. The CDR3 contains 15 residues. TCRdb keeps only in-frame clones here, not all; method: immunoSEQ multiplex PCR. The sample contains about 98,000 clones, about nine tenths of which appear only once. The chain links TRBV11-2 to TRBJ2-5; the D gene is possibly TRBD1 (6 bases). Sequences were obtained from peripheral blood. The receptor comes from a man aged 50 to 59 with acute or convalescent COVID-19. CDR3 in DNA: TGTGCCAGCAGCTTGGGGACACCCCCAGTAGAGACCCAGTACTTC. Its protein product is CASSLGTPPVETQYF.